The subject of this entry is one T cell receptor (beta chain). What it binds is not known. Assay: immunoSEQ multiplex PCR; the TCRdb copy retains only in-frame clones and omits some. The sample yields roughly 34,000 clones, 95% seen once. The data were taken from a study of T cells in tuberculosis. Study context: A South African cohort included IGRA-negative adolescents, latently infected IGRA-positive adolescents and adults with active tuberculosis. Study-wide findings and caveats: A GMM-specific repertoire classifier reached roughly 90% accuracy, AUROC 0.7 to 0.9.

The germline V gene has CDR1 MNHNS and CDR2 SASEGT. This CDR3 is 19 amino acids long. The V and J ends lost 1 base and 14 bases, in that order; junction bases with no gene match: 27. The chain combines TRBV6-1 with TRBJ2-5; 8 bases align to TRBD1. Sequencing input: PBMCs. The receptor's source is a donor between 10 and 35 years old with latent tuberculosis or without tuberculosis infection. CDR3 in DNA: TGTGCCAGCAGTGAAGTCCGGACAGGGATTGTGGTGGGTGGGGGTAAAATATACTTC. Translated, it gives CASSEVRTGIVVGGGKIYF.